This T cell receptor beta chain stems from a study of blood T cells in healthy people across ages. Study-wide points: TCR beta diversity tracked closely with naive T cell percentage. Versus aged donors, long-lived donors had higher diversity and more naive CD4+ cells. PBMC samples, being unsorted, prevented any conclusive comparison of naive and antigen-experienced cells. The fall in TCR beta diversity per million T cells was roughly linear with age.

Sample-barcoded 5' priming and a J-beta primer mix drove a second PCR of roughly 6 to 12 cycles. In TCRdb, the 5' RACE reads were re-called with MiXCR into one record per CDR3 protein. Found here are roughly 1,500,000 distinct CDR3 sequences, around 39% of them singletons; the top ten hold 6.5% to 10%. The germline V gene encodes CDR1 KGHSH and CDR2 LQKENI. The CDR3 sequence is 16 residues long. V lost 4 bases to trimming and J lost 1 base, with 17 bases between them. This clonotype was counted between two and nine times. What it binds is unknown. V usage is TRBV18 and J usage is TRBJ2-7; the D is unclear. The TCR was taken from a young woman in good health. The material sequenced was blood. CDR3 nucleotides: TGTGCCAGCTCACTCCTACAAGGGTTGGCGTCCTACGAGCAGTACTTC. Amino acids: CASSLLQGLASYEQYF.